This record looks at one T cell receptor beta chain sequence and its context. The entry originates in a study of PD-L1 blockade in urothelial cancer. Patients suffered from locally advanced or metastatic urothelial carcinoma. The protocol was immunoSEQ multiplex PCR, while the TCRdb copy is restricted to in-frame clones and leaves out a portion. The sample yields some 30,000 clones, around 90% seen once. Sequencing used PBMCs, obtained around atezolizumab (anti-PD-L1) treatment. The receptor was isolated from a man aged 50 to 60 with urothelial cancer.

The CDR3 loop reads CASSPGRARANYGYTF. DNA for the CDR3: TGTGCCAGCAGCCCCGGGCGGGCGCGCGCTAACTATGGCTACACCTTC. The V gene is TRBV9, the J gene TRBJ1-2, with D unclear. Per the germline V gene, CDR1 is SGDLS and CDR2 is YYNGEE. The length of the CDR3 is 16 residues. V dropped 4 bases and J dropped 0 bases, with 16 bases sitting between them.